This TCR beta chain was recorded in a study of blood T cell repertoires in COVID-19. Study details: The United States, Italy and Spain supplied acute and convalescent COVID-19 samples. T cells, B-cell-depleted T cells, or PBMCs provided the cDNA or gDNA that served as material.

Authors' processing steps: Nucleated cell counts were estimated from reference gene primer amplification. Here immunoSEQ multiplex PCR was the method, and the copy in TCRdb shows in-frame clones only, minus some. V, J and clone size were drawn from that table, and D and trimming were deduced from the DNA. This table has around 320,000 clones, roughly nine tenths appearing once. Germline V gene data show CDR1 as LNHDA and CDR2 as SQIVND (reference sequence). V was trimmed by 10 bases and J by 6 bases, leaving 16 bases between them. The CDR3 is 13 residues long. The chain couples TRBV19 to TRBJ1-5; D is uncertain. The sequence was obtained from a woman aged 25 to 45 with COVID-19, enrolled during active disease. Sequenced input: peripheral blood. The CDR3 protein is CATMPRGSQPQHF. In nucleotides, the CDR3 is TGTGCCACTATGCCCCGGGGTAGTCAGCCCCAGCATTTT.